What follows is one T cell receptor beta chain and its context. The data stem from a study of blood T cell repertoires in COVID-19. As for the study in general: In each case, the material was cDNA or gDNA derived from T cells, B-cell-depleted T cells, or PBMCs.

With 7 bases removed from V and 6 bases from J, the gap between germline ends came to 12 bases. Germline V lookup: CDR1 SQVTM, CDR2 ANQGSEA. The CDR3 runs 11 residues. Data came from immunoSEQ multiplex PCR; TCRdb stores just in-frame clones and leaves some out. This sample yields about 140,000 clones, of which roughly 85% are seen a single time; roughly 2.9% belongs to the top ten. Sequenced: PBMCs or T cells enriched from blood (not recorded which). This chain connects TRBV29-1 to TRBJ1-2, with D possibly TRBD1 on 6 matching bases. This sequence was found in a woman aged 45-65 years who had recovered from COVID-19. The CDR3 DNA follows: TGCAGCGCCGTTTCAGGGGATGGCTACACCTTC. It encodes CSAVSGDGYTF.